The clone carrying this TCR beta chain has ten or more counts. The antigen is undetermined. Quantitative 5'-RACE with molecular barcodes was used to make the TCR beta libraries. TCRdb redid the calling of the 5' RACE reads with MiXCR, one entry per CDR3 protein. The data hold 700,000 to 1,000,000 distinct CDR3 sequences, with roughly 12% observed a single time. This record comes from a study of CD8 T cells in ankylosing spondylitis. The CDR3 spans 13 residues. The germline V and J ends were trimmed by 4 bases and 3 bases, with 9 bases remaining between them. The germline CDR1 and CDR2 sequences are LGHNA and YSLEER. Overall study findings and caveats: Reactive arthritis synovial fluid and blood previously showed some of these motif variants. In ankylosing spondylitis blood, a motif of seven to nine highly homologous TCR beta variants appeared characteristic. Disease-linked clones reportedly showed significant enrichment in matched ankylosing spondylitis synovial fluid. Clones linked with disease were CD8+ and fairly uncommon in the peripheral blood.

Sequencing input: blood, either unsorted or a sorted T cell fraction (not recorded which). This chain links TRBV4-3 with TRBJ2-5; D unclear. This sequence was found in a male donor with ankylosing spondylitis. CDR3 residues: CASSLLGKETQYF. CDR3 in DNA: TGCGCCAGCAGCCTCCTAGGGAAAGAGACCCAGTACTTC.